Described below is a single T cell receptor (beta chain) sequence and its context. Antigen: not known. The CDR3 covers 12 residues. With V trimmed by 8 bases and J by 4 bases, 6 bases remained unmatched. Germline V CDR1 and CDR2: GTSNPN, SVGIG (reference sequence). The data belong to a study of metastatic and nonmetastatic thyroid tumors. For the study at large: Repertoires were compared across blood and tumor or nodule tissue from malignant and benign thyroid patients.

TCRdb re-called clones from the PCR reads using MiXCR. The sample holds about 21,000 clones; approximately 28% are singletons and the top ten take around 14%. None of the patients had undergone any treatment ahead of thyroid surgery. Broader study findings: Reportedly, malignant thyroid tumors had significantly higher TCR beta diversity than benign nodules, in blood and tumor.

Sequenced material: tumor tissue. The chain uses TRBV30 and TRBJ1-1; 8 bases agree with TRBD1. The receptor comes from a male donor with papillary thyroid cancer or a benign thyroid nodule (not recorded which). Some clones in this sample may be carry-over from other donors' samples. CDR3 coding DNA: TGTGCCGGTGACAGGGGAGGCACTGAAGCTTTCTTT. Protein product: CAGDRGGTEAFF.